This TCR beta chain derives from a study of T cells in Graves' hyperthyroidism and ophthalmopathy. Study-level results: The model's output predicted ophthalmopathy at a median of about 5.9 months prior to onset. Expanded thyroid clonotypes (above 0.001) were mostly also found in blood.

The V gene's germline CDR1 is SEHNR and CDR2 FQNEAQ (reference sequence). The CDR3 covers 15 residues. The V gene lost 1 base and the J gene lost 0 bases, with 9 bases spanning the gap. Template material for amplifying TCR beta CDR3 regions consisted of RNA transcripts. HTBI primers were employed in a first-round RT-PCR of the TCR CDR3. TCRdb ran MiXCR on the multiplex PCR reads and lists one entry per CDR3 protein. The table includes fewer than 900,000 distinct CDR3 sequences, about 16% detected once. Patients aged 18 to 65 had newly diagnosed hyperthyroidism lasting under 2 months. Diagnosis relied on clinical symptoms, serum thyroxine and TRAb, thyroid ultrasound and orbital computed tomography. A few counts support this clonotype. Antigen specificity is unknown.

J is TRBJ1-1 and V is TRBV7-9; no reliable D call. The sample consisted of blood. This receptor was taken from a man younger than 30 with Graves' hyperthyroidism. CDR3 nucleotides: TGTGCCAGCAGCTTAGGGACGGATATGAACACTGAAGCTTTCTTT. Its protein is CASSLGTDMNTEAFF. The full variable domain, rest sourced from reference TRBV7-9 and TRBJ1-1, is DTGVSQNPRHKITKRGQNVTFRCDPISEHNRLYWYRQTLGQGPEFLTYFQNEAQLEKSRLLSDRFSAERPKGSFSTLEIQRTEQGDSAMYLCASSLGTDMNTEAFFGQGTRLTVV.